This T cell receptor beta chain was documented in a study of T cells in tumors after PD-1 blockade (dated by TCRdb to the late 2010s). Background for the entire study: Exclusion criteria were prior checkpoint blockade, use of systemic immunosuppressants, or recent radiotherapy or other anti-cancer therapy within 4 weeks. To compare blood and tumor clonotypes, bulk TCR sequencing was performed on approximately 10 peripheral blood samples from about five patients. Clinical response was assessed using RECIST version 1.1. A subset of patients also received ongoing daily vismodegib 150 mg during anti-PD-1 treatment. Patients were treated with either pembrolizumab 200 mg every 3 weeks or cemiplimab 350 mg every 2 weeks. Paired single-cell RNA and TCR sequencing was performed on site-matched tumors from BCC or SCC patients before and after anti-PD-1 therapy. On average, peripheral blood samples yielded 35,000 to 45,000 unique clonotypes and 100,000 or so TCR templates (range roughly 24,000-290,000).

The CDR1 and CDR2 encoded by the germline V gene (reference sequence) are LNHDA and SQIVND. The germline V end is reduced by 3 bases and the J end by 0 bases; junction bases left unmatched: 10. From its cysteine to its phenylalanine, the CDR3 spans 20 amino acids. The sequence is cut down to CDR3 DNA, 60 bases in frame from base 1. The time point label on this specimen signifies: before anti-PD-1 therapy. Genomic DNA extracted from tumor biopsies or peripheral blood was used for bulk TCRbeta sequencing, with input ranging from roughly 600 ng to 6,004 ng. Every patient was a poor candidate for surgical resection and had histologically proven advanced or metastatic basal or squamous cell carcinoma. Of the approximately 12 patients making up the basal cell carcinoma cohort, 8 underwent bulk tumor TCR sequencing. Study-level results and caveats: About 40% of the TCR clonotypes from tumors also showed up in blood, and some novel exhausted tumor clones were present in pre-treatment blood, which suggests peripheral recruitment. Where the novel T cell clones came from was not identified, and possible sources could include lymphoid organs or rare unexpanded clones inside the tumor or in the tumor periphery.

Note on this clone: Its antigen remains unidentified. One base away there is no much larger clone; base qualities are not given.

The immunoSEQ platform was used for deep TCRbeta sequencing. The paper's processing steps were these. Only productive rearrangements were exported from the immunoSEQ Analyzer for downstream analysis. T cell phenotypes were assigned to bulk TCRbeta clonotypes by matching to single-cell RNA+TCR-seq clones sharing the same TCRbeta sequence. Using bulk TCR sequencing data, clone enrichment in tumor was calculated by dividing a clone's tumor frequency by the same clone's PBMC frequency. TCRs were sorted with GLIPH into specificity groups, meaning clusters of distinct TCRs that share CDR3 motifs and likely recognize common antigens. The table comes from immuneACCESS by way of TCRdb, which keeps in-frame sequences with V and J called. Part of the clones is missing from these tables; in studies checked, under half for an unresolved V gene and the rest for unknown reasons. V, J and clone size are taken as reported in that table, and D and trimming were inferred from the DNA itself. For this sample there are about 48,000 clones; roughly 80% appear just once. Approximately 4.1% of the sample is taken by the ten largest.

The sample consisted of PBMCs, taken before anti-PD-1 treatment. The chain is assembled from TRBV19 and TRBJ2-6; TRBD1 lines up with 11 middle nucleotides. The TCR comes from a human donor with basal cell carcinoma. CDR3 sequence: CASSMSIRTGGSSGANVLTF. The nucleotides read TGTGCCAGTAGTATGTCGATTCGGACAGGGGGCAGCTCTGGGGCCAACGTCCTGACTTTC.